Listed here are 19 T cell receptor beta chains from one sample, sequenced in a study of T-cell memory formation after mild COVID-19 (TCRdb year 2021). The protocol used for the library was 5' RACE. TCRdb lists the instrument as Illumina NovaSeq 6000. The public reads were reprocessed in TCRdb via fastp at Q25 and MiXCR, keeping in-frame beta chains. Duplicate CDR3 protein sequences are folded into a single record with the most common DNA and genes. Counted in this sample were approximately 560,000 distinct CDR3 sequences; around 16% of them appeared once. 8.1% of the sample comes from the top ten. Sequencing was performed on PBMCs or a T cell subset sorted from them (not recorded which). The receptor set was obtained from an adult woman who had mild COVID-19 (a few samples of this study predate the infection). The sample titles of this study are shuffled in the database, so cell type and time point are left out; the donor was told from shared clones.

This clonotype was seen many times. The chain combines TRBV5-5 with TRBJ2-1, with D perhaps being TRBD1 or TRBD2 (5 bases each). Germline CDR1 is SGHKS and CDR2 is YYEKEE (reference sequence). Trimming removed 2 bases from V and 0 bases from J, with 18 bases in between. The length of the CDR3 is 18 residues. In DNA form, the CDR3 reads TGTGCCAGCAGCTTAACGGGAACCGGGGCTGGCTCCTACAATGAGCAGTTCTTC. This encodes CASSLTGTGAGSYNEQFF.

This clonotype came up a few times. The chain is built from TRBV6-6 and TRBJ2-5; 11 nucleotides line up with TRBD2. V lost 5 bases, J lost 5 bases, and 4 bases stayed unmatched. The germline CDR1 and CDR2 sequences are MNHNY and SVGAGI (reference sequence). There are 14 residues in the CDR3. CDR3: CASSLAGGWETQYF. In DNA form, the CDR3 reads TGTGCCAGCAGTCTAGCGGGAGGTTGGGAGACCCAGTACTTC.

This chain uses TRBV29-1 with TRBJ2-1; 9 bases are shared with TRBD1. The CDR3 runs to 15 residues. Germline V gene data show CDR1 as SQVTM and CDR2 as ANQGSEA. Trimming at V came to 5 bases and at J to 6 bases, leaving 11 bases not matched to a gene. CDR3 bases: TGCAGCGTTCAAAAACCGGGACAGGGCCCCAATGAGCAGTTCTTC. Protein sequence: CSVQKPGQGPNEQFF.

The V call is TRBV14, the J call TRBJ2-3; 9 bases agree with TRBD2. The CDR3 consists of 18 residues. Germline lookup yields CDR1 SGHDN and CDR2 FVKESK. The J segment lost 7 bases and the V segment lost 1 base, leaving 15 bases of the junction unmatched. The DNA for the CDR3 is TGTGCCAGCAGCCAAGGCCCAGCGGGGGGCCGAATCGGAAATACGCAGTATTTT. It codes for CASSQGPAGGRIGNTQYF.

The table lists this clonotype with a few counts. The rearrangement uses TRBV6-1 and TRBJ1-1; TRBD1 matches at 8 bases. Germline V gene data show CDR1 as MNHNS and CDR2 as SASEGT. The CDR3 runs 13 residues. With 3 bases clipped from V and 3 bases from J, the junction kept 0 bases outside the gene matches. The CDR3 loop reads CASSDRGHTEAFF. The CDR3 DNA is TGTGCCAGCAGTGACAGGGGGCACACTGAAGCTTTCTTT.

This rearrangement joins TRBV30 to TRBJ1-1; D is undetermined. CDR3 length equals 14 residues. Trimming cost V 1 base and J 5 bases, with 14 bases left between them. CDR1 and CDR2 from the germline V gene are GTSNPN and SVGIG (reference sequence). The CDR3 nucleotides read TGTGCCTGGAGTGCCGCCTCCTTGAGGACTGAAGCTTTCTTT. It specifies CAWSAASLRTEAFF.

This clonotype was seen only a few times. The J gene is TRBJ1-1, the V gene TRBV4-3; tentative D call: TRBD1 (5 bases). The CDR3 is 15 residues long. Trimming took 4 bases from V and 11 from J, leaving 23 bases between them. Germline values: CDR1 LGHNA, CDR2 YSLEER. The CDR3 nucleotides read TGCGCCAGCAGCCCAGGGTCAAGCATCGCGGCGTGTGCTTTCTTT. Residues: CASSPGSSIAACAFF.

A note on this clonotype: An end of the junction differs from the germline gene, which may be a read error. The rearrangement links TRBV7-9 to TRBJ1-4; 9 bases line up with TRBD1. CDR3 length: 15 amino acids. Germline CDR1 and CDR2: SEHNR and FQNEAQ (reference sequence). The CDR3 is CASSLVQGANEKLFF. CDR3 bases: TGTGCCAGCAGCTTAGTACAGGGGGCTAACGAAAAACTGTTTTTT.

This clonotype was counted a few times. The chain carries TRBV19 and TRBJ1-4, with 8 bases identical to TRBD1. The CDR3 spans 13 residues. Germline assignment: CDR1 LNHDA and CDR2 SQIVND (reference sequence). The V gene end was trimmed by 4 bases and the J gene end by 7 bases; junction bases not matched to a gene: 2. CDR3 DNA: TGTGCCAGTAGTAAAGGACAGGGTGAAAAACTGTTTTTT. Residues: CASSKGQGEKLFF. The entire variable domain, with the rest obtained from reference TRBV19 and TRBJ1-4, is as follows: DGGITQSPKYLFRKEGQNVTLSCEQNLNHDAMYWYRQDPGQGLRLIYYSQIVNDFQKGDIAEGYSVSREKKESFPLTVTSAQKNPTAFYLCASSKGQGEKLFFGSGTQLSVL.

This clonotype turned up a few times. The chain links TRBV20-1 to TRBJ2-2; D remains ambiguous. Germline V gives CDR1 DFQATT, CDR2 SNEGSKA (reference sequence). This CDR3 has 10 amino acids. Trimming shortened V by 6 bases and J by 7 bases, and 6 bases separated the two germline ends. The CDR3 DNA reads as TGCAGTGCCTCGGGCGGGGAGCTGTTTTTT. Amino acid sequence: CSASGGELFF.

This clonotype was recorded a few times. CDR3 protein: CASSLYWAGGSTDTQYF. CDR3 sequence (DNA): TGTGCCAGCAGCTTGTATTGGGCAGGGGGTTCCACAGATACGCAGTATTTT. The chain employs TRBV5-6 and TRBJ2-3; the match to TRBD1 covers 7 bases. The CDR3 runs 17 residues. The V and J ends lost 1 base and 2 bases, in that order; junction bases with no gene match: 10. Germline V gives CDR1 SGHDT, CDR2 YYEEEE.

The rearrangement joins TRBV7-9 to TRBJ2-3; D is possibly TRBD1 or TRBD2 (6 bases each). Trimming stripped 3 bases from V and 1 base from J, with 11 bases between. This CDR3 has 15 amino acids. Germline lookup yields CDR1 SEHNR and CDR2 FQNEAQ (reference sequence). CDR3 sequence: CASSLAGEGTDTQYF. The DNA for the CDR3 is TGTGCCAGCAGCTTGGCAGGGGAGGGCACAGATACGCAGTATTTT.

This clonotype was seen a handful of times. The chain links TRBV10-3 to TRBJ1-3; D is perhaps TRBD1 (5 bases). There are 13 residues in the CDR3. Germline-derived CDR1 and CDR2 are ENHRY and SYGVKD. Trimming removed 7 bases at V and 0 bases at J, with 7 bases between. The chain's CDR3 is CAIKQASGNTIYF. Written as DNA, the CDR3 is TGTGCCATCAAACAGGCCTCTGGAAACACCATATATTTT.

The sample holds a few counts of this clonotype. This chain connects TRBV7-3 to TRBJ2-3; no clear D gene. Germline V lookup: CDR1 SGHTA, CDR2 FQGTGA. V lost 0 bases, J lost 4 bases, and 14 bases lay in between. The CDR3 extends over 16 amino acids. DNA for the CDR3: TGTGCCAGCAGCTTAACGGGGTCCGCATCTCCAGATACGCAGTATTTT. It yields the protein CASSLTGSASPDTQYF.

The chain employs TRBV3-1 and TRBJ1-1; D possibly corresponds to TRBD1 (5 bases). The V gene's germline CDR1 is LGHDT and CDR2 YNNKEL (reference sequence). The V and J ends lost 7 bases and 11 bases respectively, with 20 bases between them. The length of the CDR3 is 13 residues. CDR3 loop: CASTSLGALRAFF. DNA for the CDR3: TGTGCCAGCACCTCACTAGGGGCGTTGAGGGCTTTCTTT.

DNA of the CDR3: TGTGCCAGCTCCGTCGGTCCGGGGGGCCACGAGACCCAGTACTTC. It encodes CASSVGPGGHETQYF. J is TRBJ2-5 and V is TRBV18, with D tentatively TRBD2 (7 bases). The CDR3 length is 15 residues. In germline, CDR1 is KGHSH, CDR2 LQKENI. The V and J ends lost 6 bases and 5 bases respectively, with 19 bases between them.

This clonotype came up a few times. The chain links TRBV5-1 to TRBJ2-7; weak D call: TRBD2 (6 bases). CDR3 length equals 15 residues. Germline values: CDR1 SGHRS, CDR2 YFSETQ. V lost 2 bases, J lost 4 bases, and 16 bases lay in between. Written as DNA, the CDR3 is TGCGCCAGCAGCTTTCCCGGGGGAAAACCTTACGAGCAGTACTTC. Its protein product is CASSFPGGKPYEQYF. Combining the CDR3 with reference TRBV5-1 and TRBJ2-7 gives the whole variable domain KAGVTQTPRYLIKTRGQQVTLSCSPISGHRSVSWYQQTPGQGLQFLFEYFSETQRNKGNFPGRFSGRQFSNSRSEMNVSTLELGDSALYLCASSFPGGKPYEQYFGPGTRLTVT.

This clonotype was counted only a few times. The chain recombines TRBV7-9 with TRBJ2-1; 7 bases are shared with TRBD2. The CDR3 totals 16 residues. Germline CDR1 reads SEHNR; CDR2 reads FQNEAQ (reference sequence). V was clipped by 1 base and J by 4 bases; unmatched bases: 7. The CDR3 sequence is CASSLGGLAAYNEQFF. The CDR3 DNA reads as TGTGCCAGCAGCTTAGGTGGGCTAGCGGCGTACAATGAGCAGTTCTTC. The full variable domain, with the rest looked up from reference TRBV7-9 and TRBJ2-1, is DTGVSQNPRHKITKRGQNVTFRCDPISEHNRLYWYRQTLGQGPEFLTYFQNEAQLEKSRLLSDRFSAERPKGSFSTLEIQRTEQGDSAMYLCASSLGGLAAYNEQFFGPGTRLTVL.

The V call is TRBV15, the J call TRBJ2-1; 9 nucleotides agree with TRBD1. With 0 bases clipped from V and 7 bases from J, the junction kept 13 bases outside the gene matches. Per germline, CDR1 LNHNV and CDR2 YYDKDF (reference sequence). This CDR3 comprises 18 residues. CDR3 nucleotides: TGTGCCACCAGCAGAGATCTGGTCAAGACAGGGGGGATGAATGAGCAGTTCTTC. Translating gives CATSRDLVKTGGMNEQFF.